The TCR beta chain under discussion was sequenced for a study of spatial heterogeneity in lung cancer. This clonotype occurred many times. Its antigen is unidentified. In TCRdb, the 5' RACE reads were re-called with MiXCR into one record per CDR3 protein. The table lists approximately 70,000 distinct CDR3 sequences, roughly 8.9% of them singletons. The germline V gene has CDR1 SEHNR and CDR2 FQNEAQ (reference sequence). The CDR3 runs to 13 residues. V dropped 3 bases and J dropped 6 bases, with 12 bases sitting between them. General study results and limits: Tumor TCRs that were ubiquitous and expanded showed up in blood more at resection than follow-up.

Time point reported: blood at routine non-recurrence follow-up after resection. The sample here was PBMCs, taken at follow-up. The clonotype was recovered from a female donor with early-stage non-small cell lung cancer. The chain combines TRBV7-9 with TRBJ2-7; D may be TRBD2 (5 bases). The CDR3 protein is CASSFIREGEQYF. In DNA form, the CDR3 reads TGTGCCAGCAGCTTCATTCGGGAAGGCGAGCAGTACTTC. The full variable domain, its missing parts supplied by reference TRBV7-9 and TRBJ2-7, is DTGVSQNPRHKITKRGQNVTFRCDPISEHNRLYWYRQTLGQGPEFLTYFQNEAQLEKSRLLSDRFSAERPKGSFSTLEIQRTEQGDSAMYLCASSFIREGEQYFGPGTRLTVT.